The rows below give T cell receptor beta chains drawn from one sample of a study of vaccination and CD4 T cells after COVID-19. TCRdb called the PCR reads again in MiXCR, with one record for every CDR3 protein. This sample has more than 15,000 distinct CDR3 sequences, with around 40% found just once. For these receptors, no antigen is known. The sample here was CD4+ T cells from blood, cultured in vitro, taken before SARS-CoV-2 vaccination. The source is a human donor who received a COVID-19 vaccine. Each CDR3 is given with its conserved first and last residue. The D gene is left open where the match is weak. Not every row has a clone size; where given, it reads once, few, many or a size class.

TRBV18,-,TRBJ2-6,-,CASSPTMGRGANVLTF,TGTGCCAGCTCACCTACGATGGGTAGGGGGGCCAACGTCCTGACTTTC
TRBV20-1,-,TRBJ1-2,-,CSASDRRSNYGYTF,TGCAGTGCGTCGGACAGACGATCTAACTATGGCTACACCTTC
TRBV24-1,-,TRBJ1-5,-,CATSLGRSNQPQHF,TGTGCCACCAGCCTAGGTCGGAGCAATCAGCCCCAGCATTTT
TRBV5-4,few,TRBJ1-1,TRBD1,CASSLDRGRIAEAFF,TGTGCCAGCAGCTTGGACAGGGGGCGCATCGCTGAAGCTTTCTTT
TRBV7-8,-,TRBJ1-6,TRBD1,CASSLEQQTGGVGSYNSPLHF,TGTGCCAGCAGCTTAGAACAACAGACAGGGGGCGTGGGCTCCTATAATTCACCCCTCCACTTT
TRBV19,-,TRBJ1-2,TRBD1,CASSIRGGSGGYTF,TGTGCCAGTAGTATCAGGGGGGGCTCAGGGGGCTACACCTTC
TRBV6-1,-,TRBJ1-2,-,CASSTDGLANYGYTF,TGTGCCAGCAGTACAGACGGATTAGCTAACTATGGCTACACCTTC
TRBV30,few,TRBJ2-7,TRBD1,CAWKGGQGVSYEQYF,TGTGCCTGGAAAGGCGGACAGGGGGTTTCCTACGAGCAGTACTTC
TRBV2,-,TRBJ2-2,-,CASNAGNTGELFF,TGTGCCAGCAATGCGGGAAACACCGGGGAGCTGTTTTTT
TRBV25-1,few,TRBJ2-5,TRBD2,CASSGLAGQETQYF,TGTGCCAGCAGCGGCCTAGCGGGCCAAGAGACCCAGTACTTC
TRBV10-3,few,TRBJ1-6,TRBD1,CAISETPGQGNSPLHF,TGTGCCATCAGTGAGACCCCGGGACAGGGGAATTCACCCCTCCACTTT
TRBV12-3/TRBV12-4,-,TRBJ1-2,-,CASSLVGRANYGYTF,TGTGCCAGCAGTTTAGTCGGCAGAGCTAACTATGGCTACACCTTC
TRBV18,-,TRBJ1-2,-,CASSPSRGDYGYTF,TGTGCCAGCTCACCATCCCGGGGAGACTATGGCTACACCTTC
TRBV29-1,-,TRBJ2-2,-,CSVNTGRVGELFF,TGCAGCGTTAATACAGGGAGGGTCGGGGAGCTGTTTTTT
TRBV20-1,-,TRBJ1-6,-,CSARDPLGRTNSPLHF,TGCAGTGCTAGAGATCCATTAGGACGGACAAATTCACCCCTCCACTTT
TRBV6-1,few,TRBJ1-3,-,CASSEISRGSGNTIYF,TGTGCCAGCAGTGAAATCTCAAGGGGATCTGGAAACACCATATATTTT
TRBV29-1,-,TRBJ2-3,-,CSFRDPQRADTQYF,TGCAGCTTCCGGGACCCTCAAAGAGCAGATACGCAGTATTTT
TRBV27,-,TRBJ1-1,-,CASSFNPGGTEAFF,TGTGCCAGCAGTTTCAATCCTGGGGGCACTGAAGCTTTCTTT
TRBV6-5,few,TRBJ2-3,-,CASSYSIGTRVAPDTQYF,TGTGCCAGCAGTTACTCGATAGGTACCAGGGTGGCCCCAGATACGCAGTATTTT
TRBV11-3,few,TRBJ1-1,-,CASSLDRGLNTEAFF,TGTGCCAGCAGCTTAGACAGGGGTTTGAACACTGAAGCTTTCTTT
TRBV6-1,-,TRBJ1-1,TRBD1,CASSAQGAGYTEAFF,TGTGCCAGCAGTGCTCAGGGGGCTGGGTACACTGAAGCTTTCTTT
TRBV7-9,-,TRBJ2-7,TRBD1,CASSLALTGYAEQYF,TGTGCCAGCAGCTTAGCGTTGACAGGGTATGCCGAGCAGTACTTC
TRBV9,-,TRBJ2-1,TRBD1,CASSADRDRAFDEQFF,TGTGCCAGCAGCGCCGACCGGGACAGGGCGTTCGATGAGCAGTTCTTC
TRBV6-7,-,TRBJ1-1,TRBD1,CASSYSVVGQGPNTEAFF,TGTGCCAGCAGTTACAGTGTTGTTGGACAGGGCCCTAACACTGAAGCTTTCTTT
TRBV20-1,-,TRBJ2-1,TRBD1,CSASLAGQGWGEQFF,TGCAGTGCTAGCCTTGCGGGACAGGGGTGGGGGGAGCAGTTCTTC
TRBV20-1,few,TRBJ1-6,-,CSARGQGNSPLHF,TGCAGTGCTAGGGGTCAGGGGAATTCACCCCTCCACTTT
TRBV7-9,-,TRBJ2-3,-,CASSLLGTDTQYF,TGTGCCAGCAGCTTATTAGGCACAGATACGCAGTATTTT
TRBV20-1,-,TRBJ2-2,TRBD2,CSARDRGLAGTGELFF,TGCAGTGCTAGAGATAGGGGACTAGCGGGGACCGGGGAGCTGTTTTTT
TRBV3-1,-,TRBJ1-2,TRBD1,CASSLRQGALYGYTF,TGTGCCAGCAGCCTAAGACAGGGGGCGCTTTATGGCTACACCTTC
TRBV10-3,-,TRBJ2-3,TRBD2,CAISESTLLGAGGPDTQYF,TGTGCCATCAGTGAGTCGACGCTTTTGGGAGCGGGGGGCCCAGATACGCAGTATTTT
TRBV2,-,TRBJ2-3,-,CASSADRGTDTQYF,TGTGCCAGCAGTGCTGATCGGGGCACAGATACGCAGTATTTT
TRBV24-1,few,TRBJ2-5,TRBD1,CATSMQQGASETQYF,TGTGCCACCAGTATGCAACAGGGGGCATCAGAGACCCAGTACTTC
TRBV2,-,TRBJ2-1,-,CASSEANGNEQFF,TGTGCCAGCAGTGAAGCTAATGGCAATGAGCAGTTCTTC
TRBV20-1,once,TRBJ2-5,TRBD1,CSASTVRTGEETQYF,TGCAGTGCTAGTACCGTGCGGACAGGGGAAGAGACCCAGTACTTC
TRBV30,-,TRBJ2-2,-,CAWSAGRNTGELFF,TGTGCCTGGAGTGCTGGGCGGAACACCGGGGAGCTGTTTTTT
TRBV11-2,-,TRBJ1-2,TRBD1,CASSGYRGPNYGYTF,TGTGCCAGCAGCGGATACAGGGGGCCGAACTATGGCTACACCTTC
TRBV9,-,TRBJ2-7,-,CASSVDWQGGSGQYF,TGTGCCAGCAGCGTAGATTGGCAGGGTGGCTCTGGGCAGTACTTC
TRBV25-1,-,TRBJ1-5,-,CASSEPRGAGETYFCNQPQHF,TGTGCCAGCAGTGAACCGAGGGGGGCAGGAGAGACCTATTTTTGCAATCAGCCCCAGCATTTT
TRBV20-1,-,TRBJ1-6,TRBD1,CSAYDRGRNSPLHF,TGCAGTGCTTATGACAGGGGGAGAAATTCACCCCTCCACTTT
TRBV10-3,-,TRBJ2-6,TRBD1,CATHSGQGAGANVLTF,TGTGCCACCCATTCTGGACAGGGGGCTGGGGCCAACGTCCTGACTTTC
TRBV30,few,TRBJ1-1,TRBD1,CAWSVLAGGNTEAFF,TGTGCCTGGAGTGTACTAGCAGGGGGGAACACTGAAGCTTTCTTT
TRBV4-2,few,TRBJ1-1,-,CASSQGDAGRVNAEAFF,TGTGCCAGCAGCCAAGGGGATGCAGGGCGGGTTAATGCTGAAGCTTTCTTT
TRBV7-9,-,TRBJ2-5,-,CASSLGTRGGETQYF,TGTGCCAGCAGCCTAGGGACGAGGGGGGGAGAGACCCAGTACTTC
TRBV12-3/TRBV12-4,-,TRBJ1-2,-,CASRSGTAIYGYTF,TGTGCCAGCAGATCCGGGACGGCGATATATGGCTACACCTTC
TRBV11-3,-,TRBJ2-6,-,CASSLASRAGARPGANVLTF,TGTGCCAGCAGCTTAGCGAGTCGGGCAGGTGCCCGTCCTGGGGCCAACGTCCTGACTTTC
TRBV19,-,TRBJ1-2,TRBD1,CASSKTGGNYGYTF,TGTGCCAGTAGTAAAACAGGGGGGAACTATGGCTACACCTTC
TRBV6-1,few,TRBJ1-5,-,CASVRGGNQPQHF,TGTGCCAGCGTTCGAGGGGGCAATCAGCCCCAGCATTTT
TRBV10-3,-,TRBJ2-3,TRBD1,CAISESEGGRSQYF,TGTGCCATCAGTGAGTCGGAAGGGGGCCGGTCGCAGTATTTT
TRBV5-3,few,TRBJ1-2,-,CASSYGLQGNYGYTF,TGTGCCAGCAGCTACGGTTTACAGGGAAACTATGGCTACACCTTC
TRBV19,-,TRBJ1-1,-,CASSLQGRENTEAFF,TGTGCCAGTAGTCTCCAGGGGAGGGAGAACACTGAAGCTTTCTTT
TRBV7-2,-,TRBJ2-4,TRBD1,CVSSLGFDRENIQYF,TGTGTCAGCAGCTTAGGGTTTGACAGGGAAAACATTCAGTACTTC
TRBV28,-,TRBJ2-2,-,CATLRPGVGELFF,TGTGCCACCCTCCGTCCCGGGGTCGGGGAGCTGTTTTTT
TRBV20-1,-,TRBJ2-3,TRBD2,CSSTARLAGSTDTQYF,TGCAGTTCAACCGCCCGACTAGCGGGGAGCACAGATACGCAGTATTTT